Detailed here is one TCR beta chain. What it binds is unknown. These data originate in a study of PD-1 blockade in mismatch repair-deficient tumors. Study overall: Enrolled about 2013-2016, patients had progressing, pretreated mismatch repair-deficient cancers of about a dozen types. General observations from the study: Tumor-resident clones, often undetectable pretreatment in blood, expanded then contracted after pembrolizumab.

V was pared by 1 base and J by 7 bases, with 13 bases between. Germline V gives CDR1 SQVTM, CDR2 ANQGSEA. This CDR3 comprises 14 residues. Data came from immunoSEQ multiplex PCR; TCRdb stores just in-frame clones and leaves some out. The sample includes tens of thousands of clones, about 84% of them seen just once. The TCR sequence derives from an adult with mismatch repair-deficient cancer. The sample in question was peripheral blood, obtained 12 weeks after starting pembrolizumab. V is TRBV29-1 and J is TRBJ2-2; D gene uncertain. This CDR3 is CSVEATSKVGELFF. As DNA, the CDR3 is TGCAGCGTTGAAGCGACGTCCAAGGTCGGGGAGCTGTTTTTT.